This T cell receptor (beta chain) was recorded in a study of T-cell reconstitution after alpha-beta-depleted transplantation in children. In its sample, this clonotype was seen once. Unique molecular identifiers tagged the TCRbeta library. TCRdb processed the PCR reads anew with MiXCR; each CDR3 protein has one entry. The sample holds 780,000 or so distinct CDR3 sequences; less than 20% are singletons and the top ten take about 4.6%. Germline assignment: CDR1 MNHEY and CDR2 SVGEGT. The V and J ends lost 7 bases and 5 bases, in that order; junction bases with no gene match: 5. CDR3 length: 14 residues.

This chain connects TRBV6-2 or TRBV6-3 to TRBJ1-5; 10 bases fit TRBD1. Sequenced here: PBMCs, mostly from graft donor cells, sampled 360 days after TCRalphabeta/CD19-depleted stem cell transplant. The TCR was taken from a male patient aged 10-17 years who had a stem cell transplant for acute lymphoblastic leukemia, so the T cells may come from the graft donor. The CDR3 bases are TGTGCCAGCATAGACGGGACAGGGGATCAGCCCCAGCATTTT. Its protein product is CASIDGTGDQPQHF.